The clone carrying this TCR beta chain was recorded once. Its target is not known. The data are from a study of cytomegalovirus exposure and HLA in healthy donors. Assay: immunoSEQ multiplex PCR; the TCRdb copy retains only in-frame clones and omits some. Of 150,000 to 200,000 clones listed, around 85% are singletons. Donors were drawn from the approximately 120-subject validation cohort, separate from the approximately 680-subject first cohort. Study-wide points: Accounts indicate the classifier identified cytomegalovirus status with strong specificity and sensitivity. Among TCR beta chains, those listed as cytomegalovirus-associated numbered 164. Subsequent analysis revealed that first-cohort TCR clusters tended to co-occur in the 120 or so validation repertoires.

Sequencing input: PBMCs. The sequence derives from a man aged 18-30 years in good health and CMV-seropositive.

The DNA for the CDR3 is TGTGCCAGCAGTGGAGGGAGCTCCTATAATTCACCCCTCCACTTT. Translated, it gives CASSGGSSYNSPLHF. V gene TRBV2 combines with J gene TRBJ1-6; D not resolved. Per germline, CDR1 SNHLY and CDR2 FYNNEI. V lost 4 bases to trimming and J lost 0 bases, with 7 bases between them. The CDR3 is 15 amino acids.